This T cell receptor (beta chain) was sequenced during a study of cytomegalovirus exposure and HLA in healthy donors. The CDR3 extends over 16 amino acids. Germline trimming cut 0 bases from V and 2 bases from J; bases unmatched to any gene: 5. Germline-derived CDR1 and CDR2 are SGHNT and YENEEA. TCRdb's copy holds only in-frame clones and misses some; the assay was immunoSEQ multiplex PCR. The repertoire holds 100,000 or so clones, with 86% as singletons. This clonotype originated in a woman aged 18-29 years in good health and CMV-seropositive. Sequencing was done on a sample of PBMCs. J is TRBJ2-7 and V is TRBV11-3; 9 bases agree with TRBD2. In nucleotides, the CDR3 is TGTGCCAGCAGCTTAGAGACTAGCGGCTATGCCTACGAGCAGTACTTC. It translates to CASSLETSGYAYEQYF.